This T cell receptor beta chain came from a study of T cell responses to AZD1222 COVID-19 vaccine. Study-wide results and caveats: White British people made up most donors, females outnumbered males, and clonal diversity was possibly underestimated.

The CDR3 extends over 15 amino acids. After removal of 0 bases from V and 2 bases from J, the junction contained 2 bases not matched to a gene. CDR1 is SGHRS, CDR2 YFSETQ, per germline. On this clone itself: Antigen: not known.

The repertoire was sequenced with immunoSEQ multiplex PCR; TCRdb's copy has only in-frame clones and lacks some. The sample has some 130,000 clones, nearly 95% seen once. V is TRBV5-1 and J is TRBJ2-7; TRBD2 aligns across 10 bases. This receptor was taken from an adult in good health. Sequenced here: peripheral blood, sampled on day 0 of AZD1222 vaccination. This CDR3 is CASSLELAGTYEQYF. CDR3 in DNA: TGCGCCAGCAGCTTGGAACTAGCGGGGACCTACGAGCAGTACTTC.